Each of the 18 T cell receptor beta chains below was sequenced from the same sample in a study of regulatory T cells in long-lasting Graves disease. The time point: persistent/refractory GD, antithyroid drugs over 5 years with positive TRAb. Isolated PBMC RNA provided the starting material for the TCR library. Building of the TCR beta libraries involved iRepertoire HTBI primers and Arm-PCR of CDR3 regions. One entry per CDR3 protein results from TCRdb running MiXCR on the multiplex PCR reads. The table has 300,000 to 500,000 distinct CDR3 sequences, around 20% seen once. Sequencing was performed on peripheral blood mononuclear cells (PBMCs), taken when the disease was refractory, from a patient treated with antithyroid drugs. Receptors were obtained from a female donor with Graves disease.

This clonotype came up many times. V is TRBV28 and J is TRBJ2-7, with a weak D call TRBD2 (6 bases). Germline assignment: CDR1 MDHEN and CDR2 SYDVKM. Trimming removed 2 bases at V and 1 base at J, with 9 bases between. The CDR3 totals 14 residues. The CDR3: CASSLAGSSYEQYF. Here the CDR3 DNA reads TGTGCCAGCAGTTTAGCGGGAAGTTCCTACGAGCAGTACTTC. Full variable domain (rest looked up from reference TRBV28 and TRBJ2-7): DVKVTQSSRYLVKRTGEKVFLECVQDMDHENMFWYRQDPGLGLRLIYFSYDVKMKEKGDIPEGYSVSREKKERFSLILESASTNQTSMYLCASSLAGSSYEQYFGPGTRLTVT.

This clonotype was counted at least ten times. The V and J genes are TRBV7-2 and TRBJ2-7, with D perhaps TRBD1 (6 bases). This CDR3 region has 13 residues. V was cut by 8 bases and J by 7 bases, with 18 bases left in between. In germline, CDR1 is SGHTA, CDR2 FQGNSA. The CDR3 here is CASGSKTGGEQYF. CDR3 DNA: TGTGCCAGCGGATCTAAGACAGGAGGAGAGCAGTACTTC.

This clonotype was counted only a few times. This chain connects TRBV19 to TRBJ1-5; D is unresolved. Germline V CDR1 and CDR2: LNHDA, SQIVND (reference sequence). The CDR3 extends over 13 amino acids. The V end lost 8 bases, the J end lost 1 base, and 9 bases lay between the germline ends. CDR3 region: CASSRMSNQPQHF. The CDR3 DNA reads TGTGCCAGTTCTCGGATGAGCAATCAGCCCCAGCATTTT.

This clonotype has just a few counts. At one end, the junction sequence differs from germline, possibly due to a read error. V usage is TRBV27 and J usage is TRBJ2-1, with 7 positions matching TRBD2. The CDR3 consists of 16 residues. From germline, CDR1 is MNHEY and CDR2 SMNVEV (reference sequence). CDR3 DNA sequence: TGTGCCAGCAGTGTAACAGCGGGGAGCTCCTACGATGAGCAGTTCTTC. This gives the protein CASSVTAGSSYDEQFF.

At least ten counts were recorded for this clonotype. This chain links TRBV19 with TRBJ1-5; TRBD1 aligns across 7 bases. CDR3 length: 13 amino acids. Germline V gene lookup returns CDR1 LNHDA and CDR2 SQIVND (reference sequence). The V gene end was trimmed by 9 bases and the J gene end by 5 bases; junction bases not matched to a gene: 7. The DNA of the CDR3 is TGTGCCAGCAGTGGGCAGGGGGATCAGCCCCAGCATTTT. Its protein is CASSGQGDQPQHF. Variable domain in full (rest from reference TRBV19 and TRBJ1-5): DGGITQSPKYLFRKEGQNVTLSCEQNLNHDAMYWYRQDPGQGLRLIYYSQIVNDFQKGDIAEGYSVSREKKESFPLTVTSAQKNPTAFYLCASSGQGDQPQHFGDGTRLSIL.

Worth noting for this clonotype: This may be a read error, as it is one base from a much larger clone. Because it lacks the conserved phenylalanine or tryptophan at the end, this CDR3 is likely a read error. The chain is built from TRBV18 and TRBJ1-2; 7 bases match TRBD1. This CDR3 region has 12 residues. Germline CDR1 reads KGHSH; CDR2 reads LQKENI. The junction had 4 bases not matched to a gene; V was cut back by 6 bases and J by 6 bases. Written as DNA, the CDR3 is TGTGCCAGCTCCCCCGGGACAGATGGCTACACCCTC. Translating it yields CASSPGTDGYTL.

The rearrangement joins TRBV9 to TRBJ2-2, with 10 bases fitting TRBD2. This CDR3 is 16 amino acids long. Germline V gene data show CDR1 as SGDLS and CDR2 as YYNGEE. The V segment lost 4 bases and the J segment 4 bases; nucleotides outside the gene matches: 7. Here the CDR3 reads CASSITSGTLTGELFF. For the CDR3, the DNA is TGTGCCAGCAGCATTACTAGCGGGACGCTCACCGGGGAGCTGTTTTTT.

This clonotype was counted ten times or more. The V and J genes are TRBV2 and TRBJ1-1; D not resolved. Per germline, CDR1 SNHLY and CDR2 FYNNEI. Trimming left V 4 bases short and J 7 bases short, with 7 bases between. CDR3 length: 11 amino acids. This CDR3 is CASSGGGEAFF. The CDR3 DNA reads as TGTGCCAGCAGTGGAGGCGGTGAAGCTTTCTTT.

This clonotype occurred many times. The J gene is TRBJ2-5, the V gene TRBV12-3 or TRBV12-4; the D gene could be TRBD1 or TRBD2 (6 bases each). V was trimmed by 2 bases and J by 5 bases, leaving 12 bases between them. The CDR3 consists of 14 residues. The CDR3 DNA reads TGTGCCAGCAGTTTATCCGGGGGCTGGGAGACCCAGTACTTC. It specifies CASSLSGGWETQYF.

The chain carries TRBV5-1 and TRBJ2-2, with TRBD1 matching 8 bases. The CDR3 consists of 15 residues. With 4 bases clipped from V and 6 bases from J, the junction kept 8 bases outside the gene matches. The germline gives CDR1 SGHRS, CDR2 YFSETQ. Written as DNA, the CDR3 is TGCGCCAGCAGCCCCCGGGACAGGACTTCCGGGGAGCTGTTTTTT. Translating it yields CASSPRDRTSGELFF.

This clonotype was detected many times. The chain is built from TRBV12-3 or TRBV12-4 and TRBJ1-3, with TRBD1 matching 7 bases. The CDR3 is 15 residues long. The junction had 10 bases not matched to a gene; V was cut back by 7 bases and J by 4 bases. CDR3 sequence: CASTDPGGRGNTIYF. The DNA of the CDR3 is TGTGCCAGCACCGATCCAGGGGGACGGGGAAACACCATATATTTT.

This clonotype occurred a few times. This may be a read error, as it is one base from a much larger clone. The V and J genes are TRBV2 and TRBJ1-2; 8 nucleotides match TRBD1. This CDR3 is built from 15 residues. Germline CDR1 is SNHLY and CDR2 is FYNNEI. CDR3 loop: CASVDPGGAVGGYAF. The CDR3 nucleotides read TGTGCCAGTGTAGACCCAGGGGGCGCGGTCGGTGGCTACGCCTTC. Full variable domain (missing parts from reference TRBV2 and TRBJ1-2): EPEVTQTPSHQVTQMGQEVILRCVPISNHLYFYWYRQILGQKVEFLVSFYNNEISEKSEIFDDQFSVERPDGSNFTLKIRSTKLEDSAMYFCASVDPGGAVGGYAFGSGTRLTVV.

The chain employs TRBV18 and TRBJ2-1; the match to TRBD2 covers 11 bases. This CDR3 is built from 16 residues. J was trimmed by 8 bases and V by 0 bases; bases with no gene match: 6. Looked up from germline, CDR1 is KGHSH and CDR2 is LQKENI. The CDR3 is CASSPPSGRAKDEQFF. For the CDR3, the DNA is TGTGCCAGCTCACCACCTAGCGGGAGGGCCAAGGATGAGCAGTTCTTC.

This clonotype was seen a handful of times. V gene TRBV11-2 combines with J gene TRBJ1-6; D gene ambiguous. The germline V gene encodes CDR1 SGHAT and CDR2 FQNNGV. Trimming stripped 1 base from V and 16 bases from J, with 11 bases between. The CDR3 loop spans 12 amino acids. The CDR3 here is CASSLGPPPLHF. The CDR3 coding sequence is TGTGCCAGCAGCTTAGGTCCACCCCCTCTCCACTTT.

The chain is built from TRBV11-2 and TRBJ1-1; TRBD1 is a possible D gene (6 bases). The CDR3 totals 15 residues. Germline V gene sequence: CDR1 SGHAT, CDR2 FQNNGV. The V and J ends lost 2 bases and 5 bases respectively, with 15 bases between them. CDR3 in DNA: TGTGCCAGCAGCTTAACTCGGGCAGGGGAGACTGAAGCTTTCTTT. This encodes CASSLTRAGETEAFF.

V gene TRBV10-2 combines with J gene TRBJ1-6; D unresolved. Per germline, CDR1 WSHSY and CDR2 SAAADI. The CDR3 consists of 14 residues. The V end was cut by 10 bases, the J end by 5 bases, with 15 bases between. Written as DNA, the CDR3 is TGCGCCACGGGTAGAAGGGAGAATAATTCACCCCTCCACTTT. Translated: CATGRRENNSPLHF.

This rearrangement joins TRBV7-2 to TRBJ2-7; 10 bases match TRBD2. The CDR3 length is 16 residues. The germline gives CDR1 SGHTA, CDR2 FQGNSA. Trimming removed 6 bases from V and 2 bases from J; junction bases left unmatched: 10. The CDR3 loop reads CASSSDLAGVAYEQYF. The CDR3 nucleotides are TGTGCCAGCAGTTCCGATCTAGCGGGAGTCGCCTACGAGCAGTACTTC.

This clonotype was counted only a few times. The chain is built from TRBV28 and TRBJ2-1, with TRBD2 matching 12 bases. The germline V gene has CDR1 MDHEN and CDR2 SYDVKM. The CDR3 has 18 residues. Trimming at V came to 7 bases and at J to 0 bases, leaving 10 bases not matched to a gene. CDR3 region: CASTSGTSGSSSYNEQFF. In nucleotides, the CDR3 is TGTGCCAGCACTTCCGGGACTAGCGGGTCGAGCTCCTACAATGAGCAGTTCTTC. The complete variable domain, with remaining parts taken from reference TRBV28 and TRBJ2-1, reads DVKVTQSSRYLVKRTGEKVFLECVQDMDHENMFWYRQDPGLGLRLIYFSYDVKMKEKGDIPEGYSVSREKKERFSLILESASTNQTSMYLCASTSGTSGSSSYNEQFFGPGTRLTVL.